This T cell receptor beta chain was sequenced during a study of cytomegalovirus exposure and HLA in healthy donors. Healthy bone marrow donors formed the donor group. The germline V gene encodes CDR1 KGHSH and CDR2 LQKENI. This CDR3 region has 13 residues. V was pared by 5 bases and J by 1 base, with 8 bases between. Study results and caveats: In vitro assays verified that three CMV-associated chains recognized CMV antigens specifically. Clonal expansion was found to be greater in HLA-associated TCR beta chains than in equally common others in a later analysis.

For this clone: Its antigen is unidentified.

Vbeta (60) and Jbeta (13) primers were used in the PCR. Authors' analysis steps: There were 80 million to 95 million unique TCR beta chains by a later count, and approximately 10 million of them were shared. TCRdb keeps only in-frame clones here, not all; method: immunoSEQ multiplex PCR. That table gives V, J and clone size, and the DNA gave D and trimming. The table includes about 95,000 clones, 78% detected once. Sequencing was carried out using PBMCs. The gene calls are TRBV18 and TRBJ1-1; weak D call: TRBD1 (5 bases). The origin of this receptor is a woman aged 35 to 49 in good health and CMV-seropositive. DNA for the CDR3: TGTGCCAGCTCAGCCCAGGGGAACACTGAAGCTTTCTTT. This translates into CASSAQGNTEAFF.